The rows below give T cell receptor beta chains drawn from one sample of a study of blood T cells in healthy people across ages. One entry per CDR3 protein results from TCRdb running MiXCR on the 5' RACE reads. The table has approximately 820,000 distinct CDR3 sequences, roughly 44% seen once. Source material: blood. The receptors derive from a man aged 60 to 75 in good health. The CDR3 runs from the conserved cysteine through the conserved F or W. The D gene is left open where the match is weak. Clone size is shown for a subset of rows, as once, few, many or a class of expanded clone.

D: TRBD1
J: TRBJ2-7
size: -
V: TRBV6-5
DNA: TGTGCCAGCAGTCCTAGACAGGGGCCTATCTACGAGCAGTACTTC
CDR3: CASSPRQGPIYEQYF

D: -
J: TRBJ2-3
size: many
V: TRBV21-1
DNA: TGTGCCAGCAGCACGTTACTAGCGGGGGGGCCAGATACGCAGTATTTT
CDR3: CASSTLLAGGPDTQYF

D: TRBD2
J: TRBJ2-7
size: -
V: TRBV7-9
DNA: TGTGCCAGCAGCCTAGACGGGACTAGCGTCCCTTCCTACAATGAGCAGTACTTC
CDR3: CASSLDGTSVPSYNEQYF

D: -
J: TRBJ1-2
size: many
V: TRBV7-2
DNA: TGTGCCAGCAGCCTCCAGGCGAACTATGGCTACACCTTC
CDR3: CASSLQANYGYTF

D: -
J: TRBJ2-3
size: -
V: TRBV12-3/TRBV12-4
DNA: TGTGCCAGCAGTGTCGATACGCAGTATTTT
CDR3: CASSVDTQYF

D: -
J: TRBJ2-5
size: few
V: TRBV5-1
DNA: TGCGCCAGCAGCCCGGTCATGGAAGGAGAGACCCAGTACTTC
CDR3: CASSPVMEGETQYF

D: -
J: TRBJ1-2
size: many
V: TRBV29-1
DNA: TGCAGCGTTGAGGGGGGGCGCAGCTATGGCTACACCTTC
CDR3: CSVEGGRSYGYTF

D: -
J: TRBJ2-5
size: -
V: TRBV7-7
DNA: TGTGCTAGCAGACTACAAGCAGGGCGGGAGACCCAGTACTTC
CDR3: CASRLQAGRETQYF

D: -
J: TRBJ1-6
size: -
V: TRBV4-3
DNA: TGCGCCAGCAGCCAAGCGGCAGGCTATAATTCACCCCTCCACTTT
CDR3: CASSQAAGYNSPLHF

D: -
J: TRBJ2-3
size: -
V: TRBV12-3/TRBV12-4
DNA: TGTGCCAGCAGTTTTGGCAGAGGGGGCACAGATACGCAGTATTTT
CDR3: CASSFGRGGTDTQYF

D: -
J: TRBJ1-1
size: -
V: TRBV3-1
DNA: TGTGCCAGCAGCCAAGTAACAGGGCACACTGAAGCTTTCTTT
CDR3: CASSQVTGHTEAFF

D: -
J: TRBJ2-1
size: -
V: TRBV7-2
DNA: TGTGCCAGCAGCCCTAGGAGGGGTTACAATGAGCAGTTCTTC
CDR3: CASSPRRGYNEQFF